This TCR beta chain originates from a study of long-term antiretroviral therapy in people with HIV. Whole-study findings and limits: Pre-ART clonal expansion yielded clones that dominated the repertoire at all time points.

The CDR3 is made up of 11 amino acids. V gave up 6 bases and J gave up 2 bases, with 1 base separating them. The germline gives CDR1 MNHEY, CDR2 SVGAGI. They ran version v3.0 of the immunoSEQ assay at survey level. The protocol was immunoSEQ multiplex PCR, while the TCRdb copy is restricted to in-frame clones and leaves out a portion. The table lists 20,000 or so clones, 70% to 85% of them singletons. To note about this clone: Its antigen is not known.

The material sequenced was unsorted PBMCs, taken 0.9 years after starting antiretroviral therapy. This receptor was obtained from a man aged 18 to 29 with HIV. V usage is TRBV6-5 and J usage is TRBJ2-2; D remains unclear. The CDR3 DNA reads as TGTGCCAGCAGAAACACCGGGGAGCTGTTTTTT. Encoded protein: CASRNTGELFF.